A single sample is the source of the 9 T cell receptor beta chains below, sequenced in a study of PD-L1 blockade in urothelial cancer. Clones were sequenced by immunoSEQ multiplex PCR, and TCRdb holds only the in-frame ones, with some missing. The table lists roughly 40,000 clones, around four fifths of them singletons. The source was PBMCs, collected around atezolizumab (anti-PD-L1) treatment. The receptors here all came from a man aged 55 to 69 with urothelial cancer.

This chain links TRBV4-3 with TRBJ2-3; TRBD2 agrees at 13 bases. Germline CDR1 LGHNA, CDR2 YSLEER. V dropped 0 bases and J dropped 5; count of bases not matched to a gene: 5. The CDR3 runs 17 residues. CDR3 DNA sequence: TGCGCCAGCAGCCAAGAAGGGACTAGCGGGATGCGAGATACGCAGTATTTT. Residues: CASSQEGTSGMRDTQYF.

The chain uses TRBV7-8 and TRBJ2-1, with TRBD2 matching over 11 bases. CDR3 size: 15 residues. J was trimmed by 7 bases and V by 8 bases; bases with no gene match: 10. Germline V gene sequence: CDR1 SGHVS, CDR2 FQNEAQ. CDR3 nucleotide sequence: TGTGCCAGCGGATTGGATAGCGGGAGGGGGAATGAGCAGTTCTTC. It translates to CASGLDSGRGNEQFF.

The chain carries TRBV2 and TRBJ1-1, with D uncertain. The V gene lost 0 bases and the J gene lost 6 bases, with 8 bases spanning the gap. The CDR3 consists of 13 residues. Germline assignment: CDR1 SNHLY and CDR2 FYNNEI. CDR3 sequence reads: CASSEAMEAEAFF. The CDR3 DNA follows: TGTGCCAGCAGTGAAGCGATGGAGGCTGAAGCTTTCTTT. Supplemented by reference TRBV2 and TRBJ1-1, the full variable domain reads EPEVTQTPSHQVTQMGQEVILRCVPISNHLYFYWYRQILGQKVEFLVSFYNNEISEKSEIFDDQFSVERPDGSNFTLKIRSTKLEDSAMYFCASSEAMEAEAFFGQGTRLTVV.

CDR3 amino acids: CASSLTGLAGGNEQFF. The CDR3, as DNA: TGTGCCAGCAGTTTGACGGGACTAGCGGGGGGAAATGAGCAGTTCTTC. This rearrangement joins TRBV27 to TRBJ2-1, with 15 bases aligning to TRBD2. V lost 3 bases, J lost 7 bases, and 4 bases stayed unmatched. The CDR3 extends over 16 amino acids. Per the germline V gene, CDR1 is MNHEY and CDR2 is SMNVEV (reference sequence).

The rearrangement uses TRBV5-8 and TRBJ1-1, with D perhaps TRBD1 (6 bases). CDR1 is SGHTS and CDR2 is YDEGEE in the germline V gene. Trimming took off 4 bases at V and 5 bases at J, with 18 bases between the two ends. The CDR3 sequence is 15 residues long. CDR3 in amino acids: CASSAITGWRTEAFF. CDR3 bases: TGTGCCAGCAGCGCTATTACAGGGTGGAGGACTGAAGCTTTCTTT.

This clone was recorded only once. The chain has TRBV2 and TRBJ1-2; unclear D gene. The V end lost 6 bases, the J end lost 4 bases, and 6 bases lay between the germline ends. The CDR3 runs 11 residues. Germline CDR1 SNHLY, CDR2 FYNNEI. This chain's CDR3 is CASRAPYGYTF. The CDR3 coding sequence is TGTGCCAGCAGGGCTCCCTATGGCTACACCTTC. The whole variable domain, filled in from reference TRBV2 and TRBJ1-2, reads EPEVTQTPSHQVTQMGQEVILRCVPISNHLYFYWYRQILGQKVEFLVSFYNNEISEKSEIFDDQFSVERPDGSNFTLKIRSTKLEDSAMYFCASRAPYGYTFGSGTRLTVV.

The J gene is TRBJ2-2, the V gene TRBV5-8; D possibly corresponds to TRBD1 (6 bases). Germline V gene sequence: CDR1 SGHTS, CDR2 YDEGEE. The CDR3 is made up of 16 amino acids. Trimming left V 5 bases short and J 1 base short, with 15 bases between. The CDR3 bases are TGTGCCAGCAGAACCGGGACAAAGGGGAACACCGGGGAGCTGTTTTTT. It is translated as CASRTGTKGNTGELFF.

Here the CDR3 reads CASSLTGQGTYEQYF. Written as DNA, the CDR3 is TGTGCCAGCAGTTTAACGGGACAGGGCACCTACGAGCAGTACTTC. V usage is TRBV28 and J usage is TRBJ2-7, with TRBD1 matching over 9 bases. CDR1 and CDR2 (germline): MDHEN, SYDVKM. CDR3 length: 15 amino acids. The V gene end was trimmed by 2 bases and the J gene end by 2 bases; junction bases not matched to a gene: 4.

The CDR3: CAAHRGAHGYTF. The CDR3 DNA is TGTGCCGCCCACAGGGGCGCACATGGCTACACCTTC. This rearrangement joins TRBV6-1 to TRBJ1-2; 7 bases map to TRBD1. Per the germline V gene, CDR1 is MNHNS and CDR2 is SASEGT. This CDR3 has 12 residues. V was pared by 11 bases and J by 6 bases, with 9 bases of the junction left unmatched.